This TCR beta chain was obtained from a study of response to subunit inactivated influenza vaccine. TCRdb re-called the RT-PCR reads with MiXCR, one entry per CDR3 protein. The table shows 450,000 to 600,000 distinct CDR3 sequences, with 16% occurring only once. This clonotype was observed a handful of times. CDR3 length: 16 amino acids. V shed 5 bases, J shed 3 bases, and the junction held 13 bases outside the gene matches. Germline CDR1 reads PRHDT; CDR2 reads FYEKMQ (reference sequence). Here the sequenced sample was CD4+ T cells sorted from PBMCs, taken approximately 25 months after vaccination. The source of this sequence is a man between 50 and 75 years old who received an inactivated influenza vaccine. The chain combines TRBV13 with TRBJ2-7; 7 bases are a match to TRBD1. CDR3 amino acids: CASSQKTGIWDYEQYF. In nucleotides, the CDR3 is TGTGCCAGCAGCCAGAAGACAGGGATCTGGGACTACGAGCAGTACTTC.